The 25 T cell receptor beta chains below come from one sample, sequenced in a study of shared clonotypes between healthy human individuals. Generated by immunoSEQ multiplex PCR, the TCRdb table keeps only in-frame clones and is missing some. The sample has about 2.4 million clones, over 85% seen once. The sequencing input was naive CD4+ T cells from PBMCs. The subset was: CD45RA+ positively selected. The source is a man aged 18 to 29 in good health. Some clones in this sample may be carry-over from other donors' samples.

Regarding this clone: Other nucleotide sequences from this sample produce the same CDR3. The chain is built from TRBV6-5 and TRBJ1-2, with D unclear. Germline V gives CDR1 MNHEY, CDR2 SVGAGI. V was shortened by 0 bases and J by 1 base, with 6 bases between the two germline ends. This CDR3 spans 14 amino acids. The chain's CDR3 is CASSYSGGNYGYTF. CDR3 coding DNA: TGTGCCAGCAGTTACTCGGGCGGTAACTATGGCTACACCTTC.

The chain joins TRBV18 to TRBJ2-7; TRBD1 aligns across 8 bases. The CDR3 length is 15 residues. The germline gives CDR1 KGHSH, CDR2 LQKENI. Trimming at V came to 5 bases and at J to 1 base, leaving 7 bases not matched to a gene. The DNA of the CDR3 is TGTGCCAGCTCAACACAGGGGGACCCTTCCTACGAGCAGTACTTC. Translating gives CASSTQGDPSYEQYF.

The chain combines TRBV7-9 with TRBJ2-7, with 15 positions matching TRBD2. The germline V gene has CDR1 SEHNR and CDR2 FQNEAQ (reference sequence). V trimming: 4 bases; J trimming: 3 bases; junction bases outside the gene matches: 7. CDR3 length: 17 amino acids. The CDR3 DNA sequence: TGTGCCAGCAGCTCACCCCCGGGACTAGCGGGAGGCTACGAGCAGTACTTC. This translates into CASSSPPGLAGGYEQYF.

This sequence joins TRBV14 and TRBJ2-5; D gene uncertain. The V gene lost 4 bases and the J gene lost 5 bases, with 20 bases spanning the gap. The CDR3 covers 16 residues. Germline CDR1 and CDR2: SGHDN and FVKESK. CDR3 nucleotide sequence: TGTGCCAGCAGCCTAAGGCGTGCCCAGTCCGTGGAGACCCAGTACTTC. Its translation: CASSLRRAQSVETQYF.

The chain joins TRBV5-4 to TRBJ2-1; D uncertain. V was shortened by 3 bases and J by 8 bases, with 6 bases between the two germline ends. The germline gives CDR1 SGHNT, CDR2 YYREEE (reference sequence). This CDR3 contains 11 residues. Written as DNA, the CDR3 is TGTGCCAGCAGCTCCTATGATGAGCAGTTCTTC. Translation gives CASSSYDEQFF. The complete variable domain, with remaining parts taken from reference TRBV5-4 and TRBJ2-1, reads ETGVTQSPTHLIKTRGQQVTLRCSSQSGHNTVSWYQQALGQGPQFIFQYYREEENGRGNFPPRFSGLQFPNYSSELNVNALELDDSALYLCASSSYDEQFFGPGTRLTVL.

This chain connects TRBV18 to TRBJ2-1; 10 positions match TRBD2. The CDR3 consists of 17 residues. V lost 3 bases and J lost 3; bases outside the gene matches: 8. Germline CDR1 reads KGHSH; CDR2 reads LQKENI. The CDR3: CASSPGAGGFFYNEQFF. The CDR3 bases are TGTGCCAGCTCACCGGGAGCGGGAGGGTTTTTCTACAATGAGCAGTTCTTC.

The CDR3 is CASSQVRGASTDTQYF. The CDR3 nucleotides read TGTGCCAGCAGCCAAGTACGAGGAGCTAGCACAGATACGCAGTATTTT. The chain links TRBV14 to TRBJ2-3; D remains ambiguous. The V end lost 1 base, the J end lost 0 bases, and 11 bases lay between the germline ends. The germline gives CDR1 SGHDN, CDR2 FVKESK. The CDR3 sequence is 16 residues long.

J is TRBJ2-1 and V is TRBV28, with 9 bases that match TRBD2. There are 15 residues in the CDR3. The junction had 7 bases not matched to a gene; V was cut back by 6 bases and J by 4 bases. Germline CDR1 MDHEN, CDR2 SYDVKM. DNA of the CDR3: TGTGCCAGCAGCCTTCCTAGCGGGATGTACAATGAGCAGTTCTTC. Translated: CASSLPSGMYNEQFF.

The chain uses TRBV21-1 and TRBJ1-1. TRBV21-1 is classified as a pseudogene. The CDR3 contains 17 residues. The CDR3: CASSKVWGAGMNTEAFF. The CDR3 DNA is TGTGCCAGCAGCAAAGTGTGGGGGGCAGGGATGAACACTGAAGCTTTCTTT.

The chain uses TRBV10-1 and TRBJ2-1; 13 bases are a match to TRBD2. Germline CDR1 is WNHNN and CDR2 is SYGVQD (reference sequence). CDR3 length equals 19 residues. With 11 bases clipped from V and 2 bases from J, the junction kept 18 bases outside the gene matches. The CDR3 DNA follows: TGCGCCCGGAAAACCGGGACTAGCGGGACTAGGCGCCCCTACAATGAGCAGTTCTTC. This encodes CARKTGTSGTRRPYNEQFF.

The chain employs TRBV2 and TRBJ1-6; D is unresolved. The CDR3 covers 15 residues. With 0 bases removed from V and 9 bases from J, the gap between germline ends came to 12 bases. Germline V gives CDR1 SNHLY, CDR2 FYNNEI. CDR3 in amino acids: CASSEASMVGSPLHF. CDR3 DNA sequence: TGTGCCAGCAGTGAAGCGAGTATGGTGGGTTCACCCCTCCACTTT. Looking up the rest from reference TRBV2 and TRBJ1-6 gives the full variable domain: EPEVTQTPSHQVTQMGQEVILRCVPISNHLYFYWYRQILGQKVEFLVSFYNNEISEKSEIFDDQFSVERPDGSNFTLKIRSTKLEDSAMYFCASSEASMVGSPLHFGNGTRLTVT.

The rearrangement uses TRBV19 and TRBJ2-7; TRBD1 matches at 9 bases. CDR1 LNHDA and CDR2 SQIVND come from the germline V gene (reference sequence). The CDR3 totals 14 residues. V lost 4 bases and J lost 5; bases outside the gene matches: 6. CDR3 nucleotide sequence: TGTGCCAGTAGTAGGGACAGGGCTTTGAACGAGCAGTACTTC. It encodes CASSRDRALNEQYF.

CDR3 in DNA: TGTGCCAGTTCAGTAAAGCGGGCCTCCTACAATGAGCAGTTCTTC. This gives the protein CASSVKRASYNEQFF. The chain links TRBV19 to TRBJ2-1; TRBD2 is a possible D gene (6 bases). The V end was cut by 8 bases, the J end by 0 bases, with 14 bases between. The CDR3 has 15 amino acids. The germline V gene has CDR1 LNHDA and CDR2 SQIVND (reference sequence). The entire variable domain, with the rest obtained from reference TRBV19 and TRBJ2-1, is as follows: DGGITQSPKYLFRKEGQNVTLSCEQNLNHDAMYWYRQDPGQGLRLIYYSQIVNDFQKGDIAEGYSVSREKKESFPLTVTSAQKNPTAFYLCASSVKRASYNEQFFGPGTRLTVL.

Points on this clone: Other DNA sequences in this specimen translate into the identical CDR3. J is TRBJ1-2 and V is TRBV6-5; D not resolved. The CDR3 sequence is 14 residues long. The germline CDR1 and CDR2 sequences are MNHEY and SVGAGI. With 3 bases removed from V and 2 bases from J, the gap between germline ends came to 10 bases. The CDR3 nucleotides are TGTGCCAGCAGTTATAGGGAAAGGAACTATGGCTACACCTTC. It translates to CASSYRERNYGYTF.

The V call is TRBV11-2, the J call TRBJ2-1, with 8 positions matching TRBD1. This CDR3 comprises 14 residues. Germline values: CDR1 SGHAT, CDR2 FQNNGV. V dropped 4 bases and J dropped 4; count of bases not matched to a gene: 3. Here the CDR3 DNA reads TGTGCCAGCAGCTGGACAGGGAAATACAATGAGCAGTTCTTC. Translating it yields CASSWTGKYNEQFF.

The chain joins TRBV2 to TRBJ1-6, with D unclear. Per the germline V gene, CDR1 is SNHLY and CDR2 is FYNNEI. The CDR3 loop spans 16 amino acids. V lost 0 bases and J 0 bases, leaving 6 bases between the germline ends. The CDR3: CASSEAGSSYNSPLHF. In nucleotides, the CDR3 is TGTGCCAGCAGTGAAGCCGGGAGCTCCTATAATTCACCCCTCCACTTT. The entire variable domain, with the rest obtained from reference TRBV2 and TRBJ1-6, is as follows: EPEVTQTPSHQVTQMGQEVILRCVPISNHLYFYWYRQILGQKVEFLVSFYNNEISEKSEIFDDQFSVERPDGSNFTLKIRSTKLEDSAMYFCASSEAGSSYNSPLHFGNGTRLTVT.

This chain links TRBV5-5 with TRBJ2-3; either TRBD1 or TRBD2 may supply D (5 bases each). Germline CDR1 is SGHKS and CDR2 is YYEKEE (reference sequence). Deletions cut 3 bases from V and 0 bases from J, with 26 bases between. The CDR3 contains 20 residues. CDR3 bases: TGTGCCAGCAGCTCCACCTCCCGGGACGCCTCGTCGTCTAGCACAGATACGCAGTATTTT. Translating it yields CASSSTSRDASSSSTDTQYF.

The chain has TRBV15 and TRBJ2-2; 9 nucleotides agree with TRBD2. J was trimmed by 3 bases and V by 1 base; bases with no gene match: 12. CDR1 is LNHNV, CDR2 YYDKDF, per germline (reference sequence). The CDR3 loop spans 19 amino acids. CDR3 in amino acids: CATSRGSGLAGAHTGELFF. The DNA of the CDR3 is TGTGCCACCAGCAGAGGGTCCGGATTAGCGGGAGCCCACACCGGGGAGCTGTTTTTT.

This chain connects TRBV4-2 to TRBJ1-4; D gene uncertain. Deletions cut 0 bases from V and 3 bases from J, with 8 bases between. The V gene's germline CDR1 is LGHNA and CDR2 YNFKEQ. This CDR3 is 15 amino acids long. The CDR3 here is CASSQEGLPNEKLFF. The DNA of the CDR3 is TGTGCCAGCAGCCAAGAAGGGCTACCTAATGAAAAACTGTTTTTT.

The CDR3 coding sequence is TGTGCCAGCAGCGTCGGAGCGGGAGGGCCCTCGGTAAATGAGCAGTTCTTC. This encodes CASSVGAGGPSVNEQFF. The chain uses TRBV9 and TRBJ2-1; 10 positions match TRBD2. This CDR3 has 17 amino acids. After removal of 2 bases from V and 7 bases from J, the junction contained 12 bases not matched to a gene. Germline lookup yields CDR1 SGDLS and CDR2 YYNGEE.

The chain employs TRBV5-5 and TRBJ2-1, with 8 bases lining up with TRBD1. V trimming: 4 bases; J trimming: 13 bases; junction bases outside the gene matches: 13. There are 14 residues in the CDR3. From germline, CDR1 is SGHKS and CDR2 YYEKEE (reference sequence). The CDR3 is CASSPRATTGEQFF. CDR3 DNA: TGTGCCAGCAGCCCAAGAGCTACGACAGGGGAACAGTTCTTC.

This chain links TRBV5-1 with TRBJ1-1, with 7 bases fitting TRBD1. Germline CDR1 SGHRS, CDR2 YFSETQ. After removal of 2 bases from V and 2 bases from J, the junction contained 15 bases not matched to a gene. The CDR3 has 18 residues. CDR3 bases: TGCGCCAGCAGCTTTGGAACCTTTGACAGGGAACAAAACACTGAAGCTTTCTTT. The encoded protein is CASSFGTFDREQNTEAFF.

The chain is built from TRBV20-1 and TRBJ1-2; unclear D gene. Germline CDR1 is DFQATT and CDR2 is SNEGSKA (reference sequence). V lost 5 bases, J lost 8 bases, and 12 bases lay in between. This CDR3 is 11 amino acids long. CDR3 residues: CSAQVPRGYTF. As DNA, the CDR3 is TGCAGTGCTCAGGTTCCGAGAGGCTACACCTTC.

This chain connects TRBV7-2 to TRBJ2-3; 9 nucleotides align to TRBD2. The CDR3 covers 15 residues. Germline loops: CDR1 SGHTA, CDR2 FQGNSA. V trimming: 5 bases; J trimming: 2 bases; junction bases outside the gene matches: 5. This CDR3 reads CASSLTSGLTDTQYF. In nucleotides, the CDR3 is TGTGCCAGCAGCCTAACTAGCGGGCTCACAGATACGCAGTATTTT.

This clone is a singleton in its sample. The chain employs TRBV7-9 and TRBJ1-1; perhaps TRBD1 as D (6 bases). Trimming left V 0 bases short and J 0 bases short, with 11 bases between. CDR3 length: 16 residues. Germline V gives CDR1 SEHNR, CDR2 FQNEAQ (reference sequence). In DNA, the CDR3 is TGTGCCAGCAGCTTAGCCAGGACAGTAATGAACACTGAAGCTTTCTTT. This codes for CASSLARTVMNTEAFF.